The 32 T cell receptor beta chains in this list originate from one sample, sequenced in a study of CD8 T cells in Susac syndrome. After extraction with the RNeasy kit, roughly 0.5 to 1 ug of the RNA was reverse transcribed using random hexamers. TCRdb passed the immunoSEQ multiplex PCR reads through MiXCR, listing each CDR3 protein once. This sample has 180,000 or so distinct CDR3 sequences; 85% to 95% occur once, and the top ten carry 0.08% to 0.11%. Sequenced sample: CD4+ T cells from PBMCs. These receptors originate from a human donor in good health.

The genes are TRBV20-1 and TRBJ2-5; possibly TRBD1 for D (5 bases). The CDR3 spans 14 residues. Trimming removed 6 bases at V and 2 bases at J, with 16 bases between. Germline CDR1 and CDR2: DFQATT and SNEGSKA (reference sequence). CDR3 in amino acids: CSADDRRLQETQYF. The CDR3 nucleotides read TGCAGTGCAGACGACAGAAGATTACAAGAGACCCAGTACTTC.

As to this clonotype: Relative to the germline gene, one junction end is altered; a read error may explain this. The V call is TRBV20-1, the J call TRBJ2-5, with D unresolved. This CDR3 spans 12 amino acids. Germline CDR1 and CDR2: DFQATT and SNEGSKA (reference sequence). The CDR3 nucleotides read TGCAGTGCGCCTCCCAGGAAAGAGCCCCAGTACTTC. Translation: CSAPPRKEPQYF.

The rearrangement joins TRBV6-5 to TRBJ1-3; D call uncertain. With 0 bases removed from V and 3 bases from J, the gap between germline ends came to 9 bases. This CDR3 has 15 amino acids. CDR1 is MNHEY, CDR2 SVGAGI, per germline. The CDR3 region has the DNA TGTGCCAGCAGTTACTCAGGTGGTATTGGAAACACCATATATTTT. As protein: CASSYSGGIGNTIYF.

The gene calls are TRBV30 and TRBJ2-2; 11 bases fit TRBD2. The CDR3 runs to 15 residues. Germline V gene lookup returns CDR1 GTSNPN and CDR2 SVGIG (reference sequence). The J segment lost 5 bases and the V segment lost 3 bases, leaving 5 bases of the junction unmatched. The CDR3 protein is CAWSHPSGRTGELFF. The CDR3 DNA sequence: TGTGCCTGGAGCCACCCTAGCGGGAGGACCGGGGAGCTGTTTTTT.

V usage is TRBV29-1 and J usage is TRBJ2-1; tentative D call: TRBD2 (5 bases). The CDR3 totals 15 residues. Trimming left V 5 bases short and J 3 bases short, with 17 bases between. The germline CDR1 and CDR2 sequences are SQVTM and ANQGSEA. In nucleotides, the CDR3 is TGCAGCGTTATACCGGGATCTACAAACTACAATGAGCAGTTCTTC. Amino acid sequence: CSVIPGSTNYNEQFF.

This chain uses TRBV6-2 or TRBV6-3 with TRBJ2-3, with TRBD2 as a possible D gene (5 bases). The CDR3 contains 13 residues. The germline CDR1 and CDR2 sequences are MNHEY and SVGEGT. Here the CDR3 DNA reads TGTGAGACTACAAGCCCCGGAGAGGATACGCAGTATTTT. It codes for CETTSPGEDTQYF.

The chain couples TRBV20-1 to TRBJ2-7, with 9 bases that match TRBD2. In germline, CDR1 is DFQATT, CDR2 SNEGSKA (reference sequence). V dropped 3 bases and J dropped 4; count of bases not matched to a gene: 13. This CDR3 spans 16 amino acids. CDR3 sequence reads: CSASYPLAGVEYEQYF. The CDR3 region has the DNA TGCAGTGCTAGTTACCCATTAGCGGGAGTTGAGTACGAGCAGTACTTC.

J is TRBJ2-5 and V is TRBV6-2 or TRBV6-3; TRBD1 aligns across 9 bases. Trimming at V came to 7 bases and at J to 2 bases, leaving 11 bases not matched to a gene. Germline lookup yields CDR1 MNHEY and CDR2 SVGEGT. The CDR3 extends over 16 amino acids. CDR3 sequence (DNA): TGTGCCAGCACCACCCTCGGACAGGGGCGGCAAGAGACCCAGTACTTC. It specifies CASTTLGQGRQETQYF.

The chain carries TRBV20-1 and TRBJ2-7, with D tentatively TRBD2 (5 bases). The CDR3 sequence is 12 residues long. V was shortened by 3 bases and J by 3 bases, with 9 bases between the two germline ends. The germline V gene has CDR1 DFQATT and CDR2 SNEGSKA (reference sequence). The CDR3 sequence is CSASRTYYEQYF. Here the CDR3 DNA reads TGCAGTGCTAGCCGGACTTACTACGAGCAGTACTTC.

This chain uses TRBV24-1 with TRBJ2-5, with D perhaps being TRBD1 or TRBD2 (6 bases each). V was clipped by 3 bases and J by 6 bases, with 16 bases between them. The CDR3 runs 15 residues. In germline, CDR1 is KGHDR, CDR2 SFDVKD. The CDR3 nucleotides read TGTGCCACCAGTGATGCCTCCCCGGGGGCTCAGACCCAGTACTTC. As protein: CATSDASPGAQTQYF.

The V call is TRBV12-3 or TRBV12-4, the J call TRBJ1-2; TRBD1 matches at 8 bases. With 5 bases clipped from V and 8 bases from J, the junction kept 7 bases outside the gene matches. The CDR3 has 13 amino acids. Here the CDR3 reads CASSTSDRGGYTF. The CDR3 nucleotides read TGTGCCAGCAGTACGTCAGACAGGGGAGGCTACACCTTC.

The rearrangement links TRBV30 to TRBJ2-7, with 13 bases matching TRBD2. Germline V gene sequence: CDR1 GTSNPN, CDR2 SVGIG (reference sequence). CDR3 length equals 19 residues. With 2 bases clipped from V and 4 bases from J, the junction kept 17 bases outside the gene matches. CDR3 in amino acids: CAWSPKFGLAGVGPYEQYF. In nucleotides, the CDR3 is TGTGCCTGGAGTCCCAAATTCGGACTAGCGGGAGTTGGTCCGTACGAGCAGTACTTC.

The rearrangement uses TRBV7-3 and TRBJ2-1, with 9 bases lining up with TRBD2. The CDR3 has 15 residues. Per the germline V gene, CDR1 is SGHTA and CDR2 is FQGTGA. V trimming: 5 bases; J trimming: 7 bases; junction bases outside the gene matches: 9. CDR3 in amino acids: CASSLLAGPWNEQFF. CDR3 sequence (DNA): TGTGCCAGCAGCCTCCTAGCGGGACCTTGGAATGAGCAGTTCTTC.

This chain joins TRBV20-1 and TRBJ2-2; the D is unclear. Germline CDR1 is DFQATT and CDR2 is SNEGSKA (reference sequence). The CDR3 has 12 amino acids. V dropped 5 bases and J dropped 7 bases, with 11 bases sitting between them. The CDR3 sequence: CSAGTSLGELFF. The CDR3 DNA is TGCAGTGCTGGTACAAGCCTCGGGGAGCTGTTTTTT.

This chain uses TRBV28 with TRBJ2-7; tentative D call: TRBD1 (6 bases). There are 16 residues in the CDR3. Trimming stripped 1 base from V and 3 bases from J, with 16 bases between. Germline CDR1 MDHEN, CDR2 SYDVKM. CDR3 sequence reads: CASSLSATGLLYEQYF. Written as DNA, the CDR3 is TGTGCCAGCAGTTTATCCGCGACAGGTCTTCTCTACGAGCAGTACTTC.

This sequence joins TRBV7-2 and TRBJ2-7, with 8 bases that match TRBD2. This CDR3 comprises 15 residues. Germline CDR1 is SGHTA and CDR2 is FQGNSA. The V and J ends lost 4 bases and 1 base, in that order; junction bases with no gene match: 6. The CDR3 DNA is TGTGCCAGCAGCTCACTCAGCGGGGGTTCCTACGAGCAGTACTTC. As protein: CASSSLSGGSYEQYF.

The V and J genes are TRBV12-3 or TRBV12-4 and TRBJ2-1; the match to TRBD2 covers 8 bases. V shed 6 bases and J 4 bases; nucleotides not matched to a gene: 8. CDR3 length: 15 residues. Written as DNA, the CDR3 is TGTGCCAGCAGCCTCGGGGTAGCGGGGTACAATGAGCAGTTCTTC. As protein: CASSLGVAGYNEQFF.

The V and J genes are TRBV7-2 and TRBJ2-1; the D is unclear. CDR1 is SGHTA, CDR2 FQGNSA, per germline. The CDR3 has 15 amino acids. Trimming cost V 5 bases and J 0 bases, with 11 bases left between them. Here the CDR3 reads CASSPVQSSYNEQFF. Written as DNA, the CDR3 is TGTGCCAGCAGCCCAGTGCAAAGCTCCTACAATGAGCAGTTCTTC.

The rearrangement uses TRBV5-1 and TRBJ2-7; D not resolved. The V and J ends lost 4 bases and 7 bases respectively, with 15 bases between them. This CDR3 is 13 amino acids long. Germline V gene data show CDR1 as SGHRS and CDR2 as YFSETQ. The CDR3 here is CASSAERTTEQYF. The CDR3 nucleotides read TGCGCCAGCAGCGCCGAGCGAACAACAGAGCAGTACTTC.

J is TRBJ2-7 and V is TRBV7-2, with 8 bases lining up with TRBD1. Germline assignment: CDR1 SGHTA and CDR2 FQGNSA. The CDR3 covers 17 residues. The trim removed 1 base at V and 4 bases at J, leaving 12 bases unmatched. The CDR3 is CASSLGPRQGRRYEQYF. The CDR3 DNA follows: TGTGCCAGCAGCTTAGGACCTCGACAGGGGCGAAGGTACGAGCAGTACTTC. Together with reference TRBV7-2 and TRBJ2-7, the CDR3 gives the full variable domain: GAGVSQSPSNKVTEKGKDVELRCDPISGHTALYWYRQSLGQGLEFLIYFQGNSAPDKSGLPSDRFSAERTGGSVSTLTIQRTQQEDSAVYLCASSLGPRQGRRYEQYFGPGTRLTVT.

This chain uses TRBV28 with TRBJ2-7; the match to TRBD1 covers 8 bases. This CDR3 has 13 amino acids. Trimming took 6 bases from V and 2 from J; bases not matched to a gene: 3. Germline V CDR1 and CDR2: MDHEN, SYDVKM. The CDR3 nucleotides read TGTGCCAGCAGGGCCAGGGGGCCCTACGAGCAGTACTTC. Amino acid sequence: CASRARGPYEQYF.

The gene calls are TRBV30 and TRBJ1-1; possibly TRBD1 for D (6 bases). Trimming removed 4 bases from V and 11 bases from J, with 14 bases in between. This CDR3 has 11 residues. Germline V gives CDR1 GTSNPN, CDR2 SVGIG (reference sequence). CDR3 loop: CAWNRQGPAFF. In DNA, the CDR3 is TGTGCCTGGAACCGTCAGGGGCCGGCTTTCTTT.

The chain joins TRBV7-9 to TRBJ2-7; 9 bases align to TRBD1. Germline CDR1 and CDR2: SEHNR and FQNEAQ (reference sequence). The CDR3 covers 14 residues. V gave up 5 bases and J gave up 3 bases; unmatched junction bases: 5. The CDR3 sequence: CASSMGQGFYEQYF. The CDR3 DNA sequence: TGTGCCAGCAGCATGGGACAGGGATTCTACGAGCAGTACTTC. Using reference TRBV7-9 and TRBJ2-7 for the parts outside the CDR3, the full variable domain is DTGVSQNPRHKITKRGQNVTFRCDPISEHNRLYWYRQTLGQGPEFLTYFQNEAQLEKSRLLSDRFSAERPKGSFSTLEIQRTEQGDSAMYLCASSMGQGFYEQYFGPGTRLTVT.

The chain couples TRBV6-6 to TRBJ2-3, with 8 bases that match TRBD1. The length of the CDR3 is 15 residues. The V gene's germline CDR1 is MNHNY and CDR2 SVGAGI (reference sequence). Unmatched junction bases numbered 7, after V lost 6 bases and J lost 2 bases. The CDR3 sequence is CASRPAGQDTDTQYF. The DNA of the CDR3 is TGTGCCAGCAGGCCGGCGGGACAGGACACAGATACGCAGTATTTT.

J is TRBJ2-7 and V is TRBV6-2 or TRBV6-3, with unresolved D. The CDR3 extends over 13 amino acids. Trimming left V 2 bases short and J 4 bases short, with 9 bases between. CDR1 and CDR2 (germline): MNHEY, SVGEGT. The CDR3 spells CASSYRDRYEQYF. CDR3 DNA: TGTGCCAGCAGTTACAGGGATAGATACGAGCAGTACTTC.

The chain employs TRBV7-9 and TRBJ2-7, with TRBD1 matching 11 bases. Germline V lookup: CDR1 SEHNR, CDR2 FQNEAQ (reference sequence). With 5 bases clipped from V and 4 bases from J, the junction kept 4 bases outside the gene matches. The CDR3 is 14 amino acids. This CDR3 is CASSEDRGPYEQYF. The CDR3 region has the DNA TGTGCCAGCAGCGAGGACAGGGGGCCGTACGAGCAGTACTTC.

The V call is TRBV6-2 or TRBV6-3, the J call TRBJ1-1; D gene uncertain. CDR3 length equals 11 residues. V was clipped by 10 bases and J by 5 bases, with 11 bases between them. Per germline, CDR1 MNHEY and CDR2 SVGEGT. In DNA, the CDR3 is TGTGCCACAAGAGCGGGGACTGAAGCTTTCTTT. Amino acid sequence: CATRAGTEAFF.

This clonotype has more than one count but fewer than ten. The V and J genes are TRBV2 and TRBJ2-5; D ambiguous. Germline CDR1 and CDR2: SNHLY and FYNNEI. Between the trimmed V and J ends, which lost 4 bases and 1 base, there was a span of 4 bases. CDR3 length equals 12 residues. The CDR3 nucleotides read TGTGCCAGCAGTGTTCGCCAAGAGACCCAGTACTTC. This gives the protein CASSVRQETQYF.

The genes are TRBV30 and TRBJ1-2; 7 bases match TRBD1. The CDR3 consists of 13 residues. CDR1 is GTSNPN and CDR2 is SVGIG in the germline V gene (reference sequence). Trimming took 0 bases from V and 6 from J; bases not matched to a gene: 4. CDR3 sequence reads: CAWSVQGPHGYTF. The CDR3 coding sequence is TGTGCCTGGAGTGTACAGGGGCCTCATGGCTACACCTTC.

The chain links TRBV3-1 to TRBJ2-7; 12 bases match TRBD1. V gave up 3 bases and J gave up 6 bases; unmatched junction bases: 3. Looked up from germline, CDR1 is LGHDT and CDR2 is YNNKEL (reference sequence). The CDR3 extends over 14 amino acids. CDR3: CASSHGTGGSEQYF. As DNA, the CDR3 is TGTGCCAGCAGCCATGGGACAGGGGGCTCCGAGCAGTACTTC.

This chain connects TRBV6-2 or TRBV6-3 to TRBJ1-1; 11 bases align to TRBD1. CDR1 is MNHEY and CDR2 is SVGEGT in the germline V gene. Trimming at V came to 4 bases and at J to 6 bases, leaving 7 bases not matched to a gene. This CDR3 comprises 15 residues. The CDR3 sequence is CASSSPGQGEPEAFF. CDR3 coding DNA: TGTGCCAGCAGTTCACCGGGACAGGGGGAGCCTGAAGCTTTCTTT.

The chain uses TRBV6-5 and TRBJ2-2; 7 bases match TRBD1. The J segment lost 4 bases and the V segment lost 2 bases, leaving 4 bases of the junction unmatched. CDR1 is MNHEY, CDR2 SVGAGI, per germline. The CDR3 loop spans 15 amino acids. CDR3 residues: CASSYTRQGTGELFF. CDR3 bases: TGTGCCAGCAGTTACACCCGACAGGGCACCGGGGAGCTGTTTTTT.